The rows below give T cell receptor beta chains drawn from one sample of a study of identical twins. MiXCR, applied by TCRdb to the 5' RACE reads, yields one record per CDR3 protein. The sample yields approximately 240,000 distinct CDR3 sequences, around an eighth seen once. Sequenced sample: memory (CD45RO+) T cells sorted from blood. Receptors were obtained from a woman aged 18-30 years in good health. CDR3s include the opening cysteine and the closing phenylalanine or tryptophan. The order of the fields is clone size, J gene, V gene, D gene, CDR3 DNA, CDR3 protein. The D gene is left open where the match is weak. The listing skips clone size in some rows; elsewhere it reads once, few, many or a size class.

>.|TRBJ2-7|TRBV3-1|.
TGTGCCAGCAGCCAAGATAGGCCGTTCCACGAGCAGTACTTC
CASSQDRPFHEQYF
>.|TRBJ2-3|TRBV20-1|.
TGCAGTGCTAGAGATCTAAGCGGCTGGGAAACAGATACGCAGTATTTT
CSARDLSGWETDTQYF
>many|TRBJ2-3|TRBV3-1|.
TGTGCCAGCAGCCAACCGGGTCTGGATACGCAGTATTTT
CASSQPGLDTQYF
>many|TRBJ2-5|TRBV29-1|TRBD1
TGCAGCGTGGCAGGGGGACAAGAGACCCAGTACTTC
CSVAGGQETQYF
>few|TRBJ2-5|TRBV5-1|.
TGCGCCAGCAGCTACACCATAGCGGACTCACAAGAGACCCAGTACTTC
CASSYTIADSQETQYF
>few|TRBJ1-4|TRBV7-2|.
TGTGCCAGCAGCAACCTCCGGGTCGATGAAAAACTGTTTTTT
CASSNLRVDEKLFF
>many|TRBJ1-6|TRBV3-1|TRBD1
TGTGCCAGCAGCCATGGACAGGGTGGTTCACCCCTCCACTTT
CASSHGQGGSPLHF
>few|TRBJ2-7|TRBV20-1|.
TGCAGTGCTAGTATTCGCCCCTGTCTATTGTGCGAGCAGTACTTC
CSASIRPCLLCEQYF
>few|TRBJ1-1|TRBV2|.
TGTGCCAGTAAAGAGGACAGGAACACTGAAGCTTTCTTT
CASKEDRNTEAFF
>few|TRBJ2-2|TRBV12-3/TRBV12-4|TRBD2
TGTGCCACCGGGGGGTACACCGGGGAGCTGTTTTTT
CATGGYTGELFF
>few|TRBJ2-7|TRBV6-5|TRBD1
TGTGCCAGCAGTTACCGGAGCAGGGGGCTCTACGAGCAGTACTTC
CASSYRSRGLYEQYF
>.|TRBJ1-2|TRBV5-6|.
TGTGCCAGCAGCTTGGACAGGCAGAAACTCAATGGCTACACCTTC
CASSLDRQKLNGYTF
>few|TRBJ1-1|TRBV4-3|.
TGCGCCAGCAGCCAACGTGGGGGTGACCCTGAAGCTTTCTTT
CASSQRGGDPEAFF
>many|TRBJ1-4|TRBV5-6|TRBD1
TGTGCCAGCAGCCGGTCCGGGACAGTTGGTGAAAAACTGTTTTTT
CASSRSGTVGEKLFF
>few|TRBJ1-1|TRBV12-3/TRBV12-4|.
TGTGCCAGCAGTACCCTACGGCCTGAAGCTTTCTTT
CASSTLRPEAFF
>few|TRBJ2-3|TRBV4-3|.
TGCGCCAGCAGCCAAGACCCGGGAGATACGCAGTATTTT
CASSQDPGDTQYF
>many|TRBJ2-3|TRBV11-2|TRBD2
TGTGCCAGCAGCTTATATATGGCCTGGCGGGAGCCCACAGATACGCAGTATTTT
CASSLYMAWREPTDTQYF
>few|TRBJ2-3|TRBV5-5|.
TGTGCCAGCAGCCTCGCCGGGGGGCAGGGGGCCGCAGATACGCAGTATTTT
CASSLAGGQGAADTQYF
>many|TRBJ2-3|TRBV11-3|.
TGTGCCAGCAGCCCCTTTTCCGGGGCAGATACGCAGTATTTT
CASSPFSGADTQYF
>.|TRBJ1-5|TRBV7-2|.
TGTGCCAGCAGCTTAAGCACGGTGGGGTGGGGTCAGCCCCAGCATTTT
CASSLSTVGWGQPQHF
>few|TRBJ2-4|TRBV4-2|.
TGTGCCAGCAGTCGCGGACGTGAAAACATTCAGTACTTC
CASSRGRENIQYF
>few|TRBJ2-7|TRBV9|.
TGTGCCAGCAGCGTAGATCTGGGATCGGGCGAGCAGTACTTC
CASSVDLGSGEQYF
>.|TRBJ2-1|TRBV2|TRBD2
TGTGCCAGCAAGGCTAGCGGGAACTACAATGAGCAGTTCTTC
CASKASGNYNEQFF
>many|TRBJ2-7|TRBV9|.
TGTGCCAGCAGCTCGACGGGGGAGGAGCAGTACTTC
CASSSTGEEQYF
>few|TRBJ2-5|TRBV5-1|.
TGCGCCAGCAGCGTGGGATGGGGCCTACACGGAGAGACCCAGTACTTC
CASSVGWGLHGETQYF
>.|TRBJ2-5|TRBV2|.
TGTGCCAGCAGTGAAGGGGGAGAGACCCAGTACTTC
CASSEGGETQYF
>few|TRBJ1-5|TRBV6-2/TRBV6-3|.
TGTGCCAGCAGTTTCCCGGGGGGCCATCAGCCCCAGCATTTT
CASSFPGGHQPQHF
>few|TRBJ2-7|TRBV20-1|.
TGCAGTGCGAGCCCTCGGGTCGAGGGCTACGAGCAGTACTTC
CSASPRVEGYEQYF
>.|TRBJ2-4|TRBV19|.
TGTGCCAGTAGTATCAATAAAAACATTCAGTACTTC
CASSINKNIQYF
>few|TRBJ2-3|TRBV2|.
TGTGCCAGCAGTAGTGAGGCAGATACGCAGTATTTT
CASSSEADTQYF
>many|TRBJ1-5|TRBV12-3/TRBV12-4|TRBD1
TGTGCCAGCAGTCCAAGGACAGGGGGGGGAAGACAGCCCCAGCATTTT
CASSPRTGGGRQPQHF